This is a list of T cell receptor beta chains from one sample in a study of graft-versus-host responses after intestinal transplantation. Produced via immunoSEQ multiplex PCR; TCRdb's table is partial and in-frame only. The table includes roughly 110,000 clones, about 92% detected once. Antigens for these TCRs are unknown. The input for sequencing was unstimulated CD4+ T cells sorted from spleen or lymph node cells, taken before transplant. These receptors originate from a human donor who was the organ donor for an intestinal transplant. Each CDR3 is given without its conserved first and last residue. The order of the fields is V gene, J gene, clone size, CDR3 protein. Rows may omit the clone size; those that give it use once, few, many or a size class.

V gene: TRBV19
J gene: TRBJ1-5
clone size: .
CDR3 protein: ASSIEAGPNQPQH

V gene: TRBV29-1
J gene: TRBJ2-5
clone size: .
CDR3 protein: SVEAPGGQETQY

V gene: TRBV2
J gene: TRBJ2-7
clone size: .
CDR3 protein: ASRAGTENYEQY

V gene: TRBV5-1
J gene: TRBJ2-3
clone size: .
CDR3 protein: ASSLGPGTQGDTQY

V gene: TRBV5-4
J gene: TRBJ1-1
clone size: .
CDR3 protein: ASSLARGNTEAF

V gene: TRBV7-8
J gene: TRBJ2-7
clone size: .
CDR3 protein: ASSEAGTAFYEQY

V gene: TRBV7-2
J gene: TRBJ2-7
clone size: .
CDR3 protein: ASSSGYRGATYEQY

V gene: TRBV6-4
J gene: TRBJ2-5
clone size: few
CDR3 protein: ARGLGQETQY

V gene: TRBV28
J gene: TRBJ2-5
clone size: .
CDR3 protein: ASSPGTGFQETQY

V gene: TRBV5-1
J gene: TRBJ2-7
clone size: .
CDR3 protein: ASSTQGAYEQY

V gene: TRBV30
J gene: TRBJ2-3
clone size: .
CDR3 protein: AWSLTLALYERELEDTQY

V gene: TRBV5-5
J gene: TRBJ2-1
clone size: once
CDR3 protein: ASSLVPSGHNEQF

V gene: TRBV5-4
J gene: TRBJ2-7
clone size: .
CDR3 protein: ASSLGLGSYEQY

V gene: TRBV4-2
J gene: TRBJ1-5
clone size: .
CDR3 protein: ASSQDAGFGQPQH

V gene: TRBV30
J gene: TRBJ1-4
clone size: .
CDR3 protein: AWNRATNEKLF

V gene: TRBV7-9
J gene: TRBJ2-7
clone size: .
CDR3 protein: ASSARTKYEQY

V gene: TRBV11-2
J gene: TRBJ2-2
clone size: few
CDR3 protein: ASRVVQTGELF

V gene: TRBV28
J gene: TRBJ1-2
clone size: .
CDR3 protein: ASSLSPRDPYGYT

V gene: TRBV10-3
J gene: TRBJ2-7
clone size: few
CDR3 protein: AISESTGDIEQY

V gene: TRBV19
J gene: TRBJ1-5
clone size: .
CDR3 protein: ASSIGGPRPDQPQH

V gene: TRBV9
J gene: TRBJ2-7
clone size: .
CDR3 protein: ASSAMAGTSGSLQY

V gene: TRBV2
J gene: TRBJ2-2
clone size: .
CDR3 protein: ASSSGVITGELF

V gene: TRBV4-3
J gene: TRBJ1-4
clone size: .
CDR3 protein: ASSQNQGIREKLF

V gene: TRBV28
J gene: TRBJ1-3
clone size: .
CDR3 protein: ASSPVGTAVSGNTIY

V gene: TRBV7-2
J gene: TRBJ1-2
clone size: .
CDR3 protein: ASSWGQGDGANYGYT

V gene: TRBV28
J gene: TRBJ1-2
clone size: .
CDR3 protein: ASSFNSHYGYT

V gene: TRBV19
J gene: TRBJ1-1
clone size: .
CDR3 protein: ASRTGFGDTEAF

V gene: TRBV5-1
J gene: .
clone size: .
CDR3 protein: ASSLEPSASTYEQY

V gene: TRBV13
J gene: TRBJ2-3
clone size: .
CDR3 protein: ASSLGGAADTQY

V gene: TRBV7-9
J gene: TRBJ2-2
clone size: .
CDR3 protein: ASSILWGREQKSTGELF

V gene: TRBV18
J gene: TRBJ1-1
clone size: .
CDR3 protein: ASSPALNTEAF

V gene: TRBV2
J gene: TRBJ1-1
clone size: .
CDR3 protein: ASSRGDRVNTEAF

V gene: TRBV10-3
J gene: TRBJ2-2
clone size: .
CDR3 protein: AISIGGGRSNTGELF

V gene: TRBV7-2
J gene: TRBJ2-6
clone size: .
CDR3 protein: ASSEGAGANVLT

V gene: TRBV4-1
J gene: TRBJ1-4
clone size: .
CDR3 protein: ASSQVAIGNEKLF

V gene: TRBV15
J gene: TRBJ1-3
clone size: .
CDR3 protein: ATSRFVGQGAANTIY

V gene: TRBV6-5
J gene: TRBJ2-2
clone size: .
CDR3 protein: ASSYGGHSTGELF

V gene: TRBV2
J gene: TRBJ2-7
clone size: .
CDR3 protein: ASRRLAGSSYEQY

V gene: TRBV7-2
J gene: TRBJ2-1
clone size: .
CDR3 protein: ASSLGTSGAYNEQF

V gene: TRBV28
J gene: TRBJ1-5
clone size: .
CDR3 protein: ASSFLTGNQPQH

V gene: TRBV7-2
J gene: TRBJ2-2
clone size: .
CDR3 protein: ASITTPGTSGTGELF